These 25 T cell receptor beta chains were sequenced from one sample in a study of blood T cell repertoires in COVID-19. The assay was immunoSEQ multiplex PCR, and TCRdb's table has in-frame clones only and misses some. The sample yields about 110,000 clones, over 70% seen once. Sequenced: peripheral blood. The receptors come from a man between 50 and 59 years old with acute or convalescent COVID-19.

The rearrangement links TRBV6-5 to TRBJ1-5; perhaps TRBD1 as D (6 bases). The CDR3 is made up of 12 amino acids. Germline V gives CDR1 MNHEY, CDR2 SVGAGI. With 10 bases removed from V and 4 bases from J, the gap between germline ends came to 11 bases. The CDR3, as DNA: TGTGCCACAAACAGGGTTAATCAGCCCCAGCATTTT. Amino acids: CATNRVNQPQHF.

J is TRBJ1-1 and V is TRBV24-1, with TRBD1 as a possible D gene (6 bases). V lost 4 bases and J lost 4, with 9 bases in between. This CDR3 is 13 amino acids long. The germline V gene encodes CDR1 KGHDR and CDR2 SFDVKD. DNA of the CDR3: TGTGCCACCAGTGACAGGGGTTTCACTGAAGCTTTCTTT. Translating it yields CATSDRGFTEAFF.

CDR3 in DNA: TGTGCCAGCAGTCCCCGACAGACTCGAGGCTACACCTTC. Translating it yields CASSPRQTRGYTF. The chain links TRBV28 to TRBJ1-2; possibly TRBD1 for D (5 bases). CDR1 and CDR2 (germline): MDHEN, SYDVKM. The CDR3 runs 13 residues. V dropped 5 bases and J dropped 8 bases, with 15 bases sitting between them.

CDR3 nucleotides: TGTGCCTGGTCCGAGGGGGGGGCAGTTTCCTACGAGCAGTACTTC. This gives the protein CAWSEGGAVSYEQYF. V usage is TRBV30 and J usage is TRBJ2-7, with D possibly being TRBD2 (7 bases). Trimming took off 5 bases at V and 1 base at J, with 18 bases between the two ends. From germline, CDR1 is GTSNPN and CDR2 SVGIG (reference sequence). This CDR3 region has 15 residues.

This clone was counted only a few times. V usage is TRBV6-6 and J usage is TRBJ2-2, with a possible D match to TRBD1 (6 bases). This CDR3 is built from 15 residues. Trimming left V 4 bases short and J 4 bases short, with 13 bases between. Germline CDR1 and CDR2: MNHNY and SVGAGI (reference sequence). In nucleotides, the CDR3 is TGTGCCAGCAGTTTTTGGGGGCCGGGCACCGGGGAGCTGTTTTTT. It is translated as CASSFWGPGTGELFF.

J is TRBJ1-1 and V is TRBV9; D ambiguous. The germline CDR1 and CDR2 sequences are SGDLS and YYNGEE. V lost 3 bases and J 1 base, leaving 10 bases between the germline ends. CDR3 length: 14 residues. The CDR3 coding sequence is TGTGCCAGCAGCGAGGAGGGAGGGAACACTGAAGCTTTCTTT. It encodes CASSEEGGNTEAFF.

The chain links TRBV28 to TRBJ2-3; D is unresolved. V was clipped by 7 bases and J by 0 bases, with 8 bases between them. Germline CDR1 and CDR2: MDHEN and SYDVKM. The CDR3 contains 13 residues. The CDR3 DNA reads as TGTGCCAGCACGTTCCCTAGCACAGATACGCAGTATTTT. Its protein product is CASTFPSTDTQYF.

This clone was recorded only once. The CDR3, as DNA: TGTGCCAGCAGTTATACGACAGTCACAGATACGCAGTATTTT. This translates into CASSYTTVTDTQYF. The chain has TRBV6-5 and TRBJ2-3; TRBD1 might be the D (5 bases). V was clipped by 3 bases and J by 2 bases, with 9 bases between them. The CDR3 extends over 14 amino acids. Per germline, CDR1 MNHEY and CDR2 SVGAGI.

The V and J genes are TRBV10-1 and TRBJ1-4, with D perhaps TRBD1 (6 bases). The V and J ends lost 2 bases and 6 bases respectively, with 10 bases between them. CDR1 is WNHNN and CDR2 is SYGVQD in the germline V gene (reference sequence). There are 14 residues in the CDR3. Here the CDR3 DNA reads TGCGCCAGCAGTGAGGCCAGGGGCGATGAAAAACTGTTTTTT. Translating gives CASSEARGDEKLFF.

DNA of the CDR3: TGTGCCAGCAGCTACAGGGTCAACTATGGCTACACCTTC. This sequence encodes CASSYRVNYGYTF. V usage is TRBV27 and J usage is TRBJ1-2; TRBD1 is a possible D gene (6 bases). V gave up 6 bases and J gave up 2 bases, with 10 bases separating them. CDR1 and CDR2 (germline): MNHEY, SMNVEV (reference sequence). The CDR3 covers 13 residues.

This clone was counted only a few times. The chain recombines TRBV7-9 with TRBJ1-6; D is perhaps TRBD1 (6 bases). V shed 4 bases and J shed 3 bases, with 16 bases lying between them. The CDR3 is made up of 17 amino acids. Germline CDR1 reads SEHNR; CDR2 reads FQNEAQ (reference sequence). The CDR3 DNA sequence: TGTGCCAGCAGCTCAAGGACAGTTGGCCGCTATAATTCACCCCTCCACTTT. Translation: CASSSRTVGRYNSPLHF.

This clone was detected a few times. CDR3 bases: TGCGCCAGCAGCCAAGTTACTGGCGGGGGGGACAATGAGCAGTTCTTC. Encoded protein: CASSQVTGGGDNEQFF. The chain has TRBV4-1 and TRBJ2-1; 9 positions agree with TRBD2. The trim removed 1 base at V and 5 bases at J, leaving 6 bases unmatched. This CDR3 spans 16 amino acids. Looked up from germline, CDR1 is MGHRA and CDR2 is YSYEKL.

This clone showed up just once. The chain is built from TRBV5-1 and TRBJ2-2, with 7 bases aligning to TRBD1. CDR3 length: 16 amino acids. Germline trimming cut 3 bases from V and 0 bases from J; bases unmatched to any gene: 5. Germline V gene sequence: CDR1 SGHRS, CDR2 YFSETQ. The CDR3 here is CASSSGQFANTGELFF. CDR3 in DNA: TGCGCCAGCAGCTCGGGACAGTTCGCGAACACCGGGGAGCTGTTTTTT.

The chain recombines TRBV11-3 with TRBJ1-1; D remains ambiguous. The CDR3 is 12 amino acids. The V and J ends lost 3 bases and 6 bases respectively, with 8 bases between them. The germline V gene has CDR1 SGHNT and CDR2 YENEEA. CDR3 sequence reads: CASSFFPAEAFF. In DNA, the CDR3 is TGTGCCAGCAGCTTTTTTCCGGCTGAAGCTTTCTTT.

The chain couples TRBV7-9 to TRBJ1-1, with D tentatively TRBD1 (6 bases). The CDR3 loop spans 12 amino acids. In germline, CDR1 is SEHNR, CDR2 FQNEAQ (reference sequence). Trimming shortened V by 3 bases and J by 8 bases, and 10 bases separated the two germline ends. The CDR3 reads CASSFDRSEAFF. The CDR3, as DNA: TGTGCCAGCAGCTTCGACAGGTCAGAAGCTTTCTTT.

This chain connects TRBV4-1 to TRBJ1-5; D not resolved. Trimming left V 0 bases short and J 9 bases short, with 9 bases between. Germline lookup yields CDR1 MGHRA and CDR2 YSYEKL. The CDR3 is 13 amino acids. CDR3 nucleotides: TGCGCCAGCAGCCAAGATCAGTTAACGCCCCAGCATTTT. It specifies CASSQDQLTPQHF.

The rearrangement joins TRBV5-1 to TRBJ1-2; D is perhaps TRBD1 (6 bases). CDR1 and CDR2 from the germline V gene are SGHRS and YFSETQ. The CDR3 has 13 residues. Deletions cut 0 bases from V and 8 bases from J, with 11 bases between. This chain's CDR3 is CASSLGGPVGYTF. CDR3 sequence (DNA): TGCGCCAGCAGCTTGGGGGGGCCGGTAGGCTACACCTTC.

The genes are TRBV24-1 and TRBJ2-5, with 10 positions matching TRBD2. The CDR3 is 15 amino acids. Germline V CDR1 and CDR2: KGHDR, SFDVKD. V dropped 7 bases and J dropped 5; count of bases not matched to a gene: 9. The CDR3 reads CATSDTSGVLETQYF. In nucleotides, the CDR3 is TGTGCCACCAGCGATACTAGCGGGGTCTTGGAGACCCAGTACTTC.

The chain links TRBV2 to TRBJ1-1; D is ambiguous. This CDR3 region has 14 residues. CDR1 and CDR2 (germline): SNHLY, FYNNEI. V lost 4 bases, J lost 0 bases, and 9 bases lay in between. The CDR3 coding sequence is TGTGCCAGCAGTGTAGGACTCTTGAACACTGAAGCTTTCTTT. As protein: CASSVGLLNTEAFF.

V gene TRBV5-4 combines with J gene TRBJ1-4; 9 nucleotides agree with TRBD1. V trimming: 4 bases; J trimming: 7 bases; junction bases outside the gene matches: 14. Germline-derived CDR1 and CDR2 are SGHNT and YYREEE (reference sequence). The CDR3 has 17 amino acids. CDR3 nucleotides: TGTGCCAGCAGCCGAAAACAACCGGGACAGGGTAGTGAAAAACTGTTTTTT. This sequence encodes CASSRKQPGQGSEKLFF.

This clone was seen just once. CDR3 DNA: TGTGCCAGCAGCCAATCCGACTCTGAAGCTTTCTTT. Its protein product is CASSQSDSEAFF. V is TRBV3-1 (or the pseudogene TRBV3-2) and J is TRBJ1-1, with unresolved D. V was trimmed by 2 bases and J by 6 bases, leaving 7 bases between them. In germline, CDR1 is LGHDT, CDR2 YNNKEL (reference sequence). This CDR3 is 12 amino acids long.

This rearrangement joins TRBV5-6 to TRBJ1-3; 7 bases line up with TRBD1. V was clipped by 4 bases and J by 4 bases; unmatched bases: 8. CDR3 length: 15 residues. Germline assignment: CDR1 SGHDT and CDR2 YYEEEE. DNA of the CDR3: TGTGCCAGCAGCCCCAGGGGGATTCGGGGAAACACCATATATTTT. Amino acids: CASSPRGIRGNTIYF. Combining the CDR3 with reference TRBV5-6 and TRBJ1-3 gives the whole variable domain DAGVTQSPTHLIKTRGQQVTLRCSPKSGHDTVSWYQQALGQGPQFIFQYYEEEERQRGNFPDRFSGHQFPNYSSELNVNALLLGDSALYLCASSPRGIRGNTIYFGEGSWLTVV.

V usage is TRBV7-9 and J usage is TRBJ2-3, with 13 bases fitting TRBD2. In germline, CDR1 is SEHNR, CDR2 FQNEAQ (reference sequence). This CDR3 comprises 16 residues. The V and J ends lost 4 bases and 4 bases, in that order; junction bases with no gene match: 5. DNA of the CDR3: TGTGCCAGCAGCTCGGGACTAGCGGGGAGGTCAGATACGCAGTATTTT. Translation gives CASSSGLAGRSDTQYF.

The table lists this clone with a count of one. The gene calls are TRBV19 and TRBJ2-1; TRBD1 is a possible D gene (6 bases). The ends were cut back, 1 base at V and 7 bases at J, with 20 bases in the middle. In germline, CDR1 is LNHDA, CDR2 SQIVND (reference sequence). This CDR3 is built from 17 residues. The CDR3 bases are TGTGCCAGTAGTATAGTGGGGGCTAGCCCAGTCGGGAATGAGCAGTTCTTC. Encoded protein: CASSIVGASPVGNEQFF.

As DNA, the CDR3 is TGTGCCAGCAGCTTCATTAAGCCCCGCCGGGGTTTCTATGGCTACACCTTC. It yields the protein CASSFIKPRRGFYGYTF. The rearrangement links TRBV11-2 to TRBJ1-2, with D hard to call. This CDR3 comprises 17 residues. V was clipped by 3 bases and J by 4 bases, with 21 bases between them. Germline V lookup: CDR1 SGHAT, CDR2 FQNNGV.